A selection of T cell receptor beta chains follows, all from one sample in a study of blood T cell repertoires in COVID-19. Some clones are missing from TCRdb's copy, which holds only in-frame ones; the method was immunoSEQ multiplex PCR. The table lists some 120,000 clones, over 65% of them singletons. Material for sequencing was peripheral blood. The receptors derive from a man aged 25-45 years with acute or convalescent COVID-19. CDR3s include the opening cysteine and the closing phenylalanine or tryptophan. A D gene is named only where the DNA matches it firmly. Size values are once, few and many counts, or a class for expanded clones, and some rows have none.

V gene	D gene	J gene	clone size	CDR3 DNA	CDR3 protein
TRBV7-2	NA	TRBJ2-3	NA	TGTGCCAGCAGCTTAGTGGGGGCCAGCACAGATACGCAGTATTTT	CASSLVGASTDTQYF
TRBV3-1/TRBV3-2	TRBD2	TRBJ2-1	NA	TGTGCCAGCAGCCAAGAGGGGCTAGCGGGGGGTCCCTACAATGAGCAGTTCTTC	CASSQEGLAGGPYNEQFF
TRBV10-3	NA	TRBJ1-2	NA	TGTGCCATCAAACGCGACAGAGACTCGAACTATGGCTACACCTTC	CAIKRDRDSNYGYTF
TRBV4-1	NA	TRBJ1-4	NA	TGCGCCAGCAGCCAAGTTGAGGGAGGGAATGAAAAACTGTTTTTT	CASSQVEGGNEKLFF
TRBV5-1	NA	TRBJ2-3	NA	TGCGCCAGCAGACTTGAGGCTCAGGGGTTGGTAGGTACGCAGTATTTT	CASRLEAQGLVGTQYF
TRBV25-1	TRBD1	TRBJ1-1	NA	TGTGCCAGCAGTGCAAGAGACAGGGGCGTTGCTTTCTTT	CASSARDRGVAFF
TRBV9	TRBD2	TRBJ2-7	once	TGTGCCAGCAGCCCCCGGACTAGCGGGGGGGTAGGAGACGAGCAGTACTTC	CASSPRTSGGVGDEQYF
TRBV7-6	NA	TRBJ2-5	NA	TGTGCCAGCAGCCTCAACCAGGGGGGCCAAGAGACCCAGTACTTC	CASSLNQGGQETQYF
TRBV9	NA	TRBJ1-6	NA	TGTGCCAGCAGCGTAATGAGCTCCTATAATTCACCCCTCCACTTT	CASSVMSSYNSPLHF
TRBV7-3	NA	TRBJ1-1	NA	TGTGCCAGCAGCTACGCAGCGGACACTGAAGCTTTCTTT	CASSYAADTEAFF
TRBV27	TRBD2	TRBJ2-1	NA	TGTGCCAGCAGTTTATTGGCGGGAGTTACCTACAATGAGCAGTTCTTC	CASSLLAGVTYNEQFF
TRBV27	NA	TRBJ1-2	medium-sized	TGTGCCAGCAGTCCCTGGAGAATACTGAACTATGGCTACACCTTC	CASSPWRILNYGYTF